This is a list of T cell receptor beta chains from one sample in a study of blood T cell repertoires in COVID-19. Sequencing was performed with immunoSEQ multiplex PCR; in TCRdb, only in-frame clones are kept and a portion is missing. The sample holds over 150,000 clones, 84% seen once. The material sequenced was peripheral blood. Every receptor here comes from a human donor in a cohort sampled during active COVID-19. Each CDR3 is given with its conserved first and last residue. D genes are given only for firm matches. Part of the rows lack a size; the others show once, few, many or a class for expanded clones.

j_call v_call d_call clone_size cdr3_aa cdr3_nt
TRBJ1-5 TRBV5-8 . once CASTLAGAYSNQPQHF TGTGCCAGCACCCTGGCAGGCGCTTATAGCAATCAGCCCCAGCATTTT
TRBJ1-6 TRBV30 TRBD1 . CAWSGGTGMTLHF TGTGCCTGGAGTGGCGGGACAGGGATGACCCTCCACTTT
TRBJ2-7 TRBV5-6 TRBD1 once CATTLGGTGTYEQYF TGTGCCACTACCTTGGGTGGGACAGGGACCTACGAGCAGTACTTC
TRBJ2-3 TRBV30 TRBD2 . CAWSPGRGKGTDTQYF TGTGCCTGGAGTCCCGGGAGGGGGAAGGGCACAGATACGCAGTATTTT
TRBJ1-5 TRBV6-6 . few CASSYHTGSSNQPQHF TGTGCCAGCAGTTACCACACGGGGTCGAGCAATCAGCCCCAGCATTTT
TRBJ2-3 TRBV7-6 . . CASSQHPTDTQYF TGTGCCAGCAGCCAACACCCGACAGATACGCAGTATTTT
TRBJ2-3 TRBV4-1 TRBD1 . CASSRQGQPTSTDTQYF TGCGCCAGCAGCCGACAGGGACAGCCAACTAGCACAGATACGCAGTATTTT
TRBJ2-7 TRBV7-2 . . CASSVVANYEQYF TGTGCCAGCAGCGTAGTCGCGAACTACGAGCAGTACTTC
TRBJ1-5 TRBV6-1 . . CASSEQGWRGNQPQHF TGTGCCAGCAGTGAGCAGGGTTGGCGTGGCAATCAGCCCCAGCATTTT
TRBJ2-5 TRBV5-1 TRBD1 . CASSLVTGGGETQYF TGCGCCAGCAGCTTGGTGACAGGGGGCGGAGAGACCCAGTACTTC
TRBJ2-1 TRBV5-1 . . CASSLTDFNEQFF TGCGCCAGCAGCTTGACAGATTTCAATGAGCAGTTCTTC
TRBJ1-4 TRBV27 . . CASSLAGASEKLFF TGTGCCAGCAGTTTGGCGGGGGCGAGTGAAAAACTGTTTTTT
TRBJ2-7 TRBV10-2 . many CASRQQVYEQYF TGCGCCAGCAGACAACAGGTTTACGAGCAGTACTTC
TRBJ2-1 TRBV5-1 TRBD2 . CASSPGVGGPRDEQFF TGCGCCAGCAGCCCCGGAGTGGGAGGGCCGCGGGATGAGCAGTTCTTC
TRBJ2-7 TRBV2 . . CASSTARLTYEQYF TGTGCCAGCAGCACCGCACGACTAACCTACGAGCAGTACTTC
TRBJ1-4 TRBV15 . once CATSRGGGHPDEKLFF TGTGCCACCAGCAGAGGGGGGGGACATCCGGATGAAAAACTGTTTTTT
TRBJ2-1 TRBV24-1 TRBD2 . CATRPPASGSDEQFF TGTGCCACCAGGCCCCCCGCTAGCGGGAGTGATGAGCAGTTCTTC
TRBJ2-5 TRBV10-3 . . CAISESDTYQETQYF TGTGCCATCAGTGAATCGGACACCTACCAAGAGACCCAGTACTTC
TRBJ2-5 TRBV18 . . CASSPPLVSETQYF TGTGCCAGCTCACCACCACTAGTCTCGGAGACCCAGTACTTC
TRBJ1-1 TRBV25-1 TRBD1 . CASRAFTGGSEAFF TGTGCCAGCAGGGCTTTTACAGGGGGATCTGAAGCTTTCTTT
TRBJ1-3 TRBV18 TRBD1 . CASSRRQGASGNTIYF TGTGCCAGCTCACGACGACAGGGGGCTTCCGGAAACACCATATATTTT
TRBJ2-1 TRBV30 TRBD1 . CAWSPLDREYNEQFF TGTGCCTGGAGTCCACTGGACAGGGAATACAATGAGCAGTTCTTC
TRBJ1-5 TRBV12-3/TRBV12-4 . . CASSSPGSQPQHF TGTGCCAGCAGTTCGCCTGGGAGTCAGCCCCAGCATTTT
TRBJ1-1 TRBV19 TRBD1 . CASSRTGTVNTEAFF TGTGCCAGTAGTAGAACCGGGACAGTAAACACTGAAGCTTTCTTT
TRBJ1-4 TRBV4-2 . . CASSQDTPVGVVEKLFF TGTGCCAGCAGCCAAGATACCCCGGTTGGAGTAGTTGAAAAACTGTTTTTT
TRBJ2-1 TRBV11-2 . . CASSHHPGGRSSYNEQFF TGTGCCAGCAGCCACCACCCCGGGGGAAGGAGCTCCTACAATGAGCAGTTCTTC
TRBJ2-7 TRBV28 TRBD1 . CASRGLRWDREFSYEQYF TGTGCCAGCAGGGGACTGAGATGGGACAGGGAATTCTCCTACGAGCAGTACTTC
TRBJ2-1 TRBV5-1 TRBD2 . CASSSRGSSGEQFF TGCGCCAGCAGCTCCCGCGGGAGTTCAGGTGAGCAGTTCTTC
TRBJ1-4 TRBV2 TRBD1 once CASSDRGWTSLTNEKLFF TGTGCCAGCAGTGACAGGGGGTGGACGTCTTTGACTAATGAAAAACTGTTTTTT
TRBJ2-2 TRBV19 TRBD2 . CASSTSGFGELFF TGTGCCTCATCGACTAGCGGGTTCGGGGAGCTGTTTTTT
TRBJ1-5 TRBV7-2 TRBD1 . CASSLVQGAGNQPQHF TGTGCCAGCAGCTTAGTACAGGGGGCGGGCAATCAGCCCCAGCATTTT
TRBJ2-7 TRBV3-1/TRBV3-2 . few CASSQDYSHAEQYF TGTGCCAGCAGCCAAGATTACAGCCACGCTGAGCAGTACTTC
TRBJ2-3 TRBV4-1 TRBD2 few CASSQELAGISTDTQYF TGCGCCAGCAGCCAAGAACTAGCGGGAATAAGCACAGATACGCAGTATTTT
TRBJ2-1 TRBV28 . . CASSLTRRQFF TGTGCCAGCAGTTTGACTAGAAGGCAGTTCTTC
TRBJ2-4 TRBV2 TRBD1 many CASSRQGRIQYF TGTGCCAGCAGTCGACAGGGTCGCATTCAGTACTTC
TRBJ2-7 TRBV7-2 TRBD1 many CASSQGVRSGYEQYF TGTGCCAGCAGCCAGGGGGTTCGTTCGGGCTACGAGCAGTACTTC
TRBJ2-1 TRBV27 TRBD2 . CASSFLAANNEQFF TGTGCCAGCAGTTTCCTAGCGGCGAACAATGAGCAGTTCTTC
TRBJ1-2 TRBV25-1 . . CASREGPGDGYTF TGTGCCAGCAGGGAGGGGCCGGGCGATGGCTACACCTTC
TRBJ2-1 TRBV27 . . CASSFPSTKNEQFF TGTGCCAGCAGTTTTCCCTCAACTAAGAATGAGCAGTTCTTC
TRBJ2-2 TRBV29-1 TRBD1 . CSVTDRAPGELFF TGCAGCGTTACGGACAGGGCCCCCGGGGAGCTGTTTTTT
TRBJ2-7 TRBV11-2 . . CASSLIGDEQYF TGTGCCAGCAGCTTAATAGGGGACGAGCAGTACTTC
TRBJ2-7 TRBV4-1 . . CASSQEDRPSYEQYF TGCGCCAGCAGCCAAGAAGACAGGCCCTCCTACGAGCAGTACTTC
TRBJ2-5 TRBV7-9 TRBD2 once CASSLARGRAQETQYF TGTGCCAGCAGCTTAGCGCGCGGGAGGGCCCAAGAGACCCAGTACTTC
TRBJ1-5 TRBV2 . . CASRLGGFNQPQHF TGTGCCAGCCGGTTAGGGGGATTCAATCAGCCCCAGCATTTT
TRBJ2-3 TRBV2 . . CASSEARQNTDTQYF TGTGCCAGCAGTGAAGCACGACAGAACACAGATACGCAGTATTTT
TRBJ1-2 TRBV2 TRBD1 . CASSGTGYGYTF TGTGCCAGCAGCGGGACAGGGTACGGCTACACCTTC
TRBJ2-7 TRBV5-4 . . CASSWRGRTTYEQYF TGTGCCAGCAGCTGGCGGGGACGGACTACCTACGAGCAGTACTTC
TRBJ2-1 TRBV4-1 TRBD2 . CASSRVGLAGALEQFF TGCGCCAGCAGCCGCGTGGGGCTAGCGGGAGCACTTGAGCAGTTCTTC
TRBJ2-1 TRBV5-1 . . CASSLGMGAYNEQFF TGCGCCAGCAGCTTGGGAATGGGGGCATACAATGAGCAGTTCTTC
TRBJ2-7 TRBV5-1 . . CASSLALHRYEQYF TGCGCCAGCAGCTTGGCATTACACCGCTACGAGCAGTACTTC
TRBJ1-5 TRBV20-1 TRBD1 . CSASEGQGGNQPQHF TGCAGTGCTAGTGAGGGACAGGGGGGTAATCAGCCCCAGCATTTT
TRBJ1-3 TRBV6-5 . . CASSYFPGSGNTIYF TGTGCCAGCAGTTACTTCCCAGGTTCTGGAAACACCATATATTTT
TRBJ2-6 TRBV7-9 . . CASSSSSGANVLTF TGTGCCAGCAGCTCGAGTTCTGGGGCCAACGTCCTGACTTTC
TRBJ1-2 TRBV28 . . CASGSGVDGYTF TGTGCCAGCGGCTCAGGGGTAGACGGCTACACCTTC
TRBJ2-7 TRBV11-2 . . CASSLVAGLNYEQYF TGTGCCAGCAGCTTAGTTGCAGGGCTAAACTACGAGCAGTACTTC